The next 7 T cell receptor beta chains were all read from a single sample in a study of OX40 agonist ivuxolimab in advanced cancers. Generated by immunoSEQ multiplex PCR, the TCRdb table keeps only in-frame clones and is missing some. The profile shows tens of thousands of clones, more than 80% of them singletons. The sample in question was CD4+ or CD8+ T cells sorted from blood, obtained in a trial of the OX40 agonist ivuxolimab. The receptor set was obtained from an adult with an advanced solid tumor such as melanoma, head and neck, liver or kidney cancer.

The V call is TRBV11-2, the J call TRBJ2-2; TRBD1 matches at 11 bases. Germline V CDR1 and CDR2: SGHAT, FQNNGV. The CDR3 covers 18 residues. V was pared by 5 bases and J by 2 bases, with 10 bases of the junction left unmatched. The CDR3 region is CASSLNRGTGGNTGELFF. For the CDR3, the DNA is TGTGCCAGCAGCCTAAATCGAGGGACAGGGGGTAACACCGGGGAGCTGTTTTTT.

J is TRBJ2-1 and V is TRBV11-3, with TRBD1 identical over 7 bases. The V gene end was trimmed by 2 bases and the J gene end by 1 base; junction bases not matched to a gene: 2. The CDR3 runs 15 residues. CDR1 SGHNT and CDR2 YENEEA come from the germline V gene. The CDR3 region has the DNA TGTGCCAGCAGCTTATCGGGACAGTCCTACAATGAGCAGTTCTTC. It yields the protein CASSLSGQSYNEQFF.

This sequence joins TRBV7-9 and TRBJ2-5; 8 nucleotides align to TRBD1. The germline CDR1 and CDR2 sequences are SEHNR and FQNEAQ (reference sequence). CDR3 length: 16 residues. Trimming at V came to 5 bases and at J to 2 bases, leaving 10 bases not matched to a gene. Here the CDR3 DNA reads TGTGCCAGCAGCAAAGACAGGGGTACCGGTCAAGAGACCCAGTACTTC. Protein: CASSKDRGTGQETQYF. Variable domain in full (rest from reference TRBV7-9 and TRBJ2-5): DTGVSQNPRHKITKRGQNVTFRCDPISEHNRLYWYRQTLGQGPEFLTYFQNEAQLEKSRLLSDRFSAERPKGSFSTLEIQRTEQGDSAMYLCASSKDRGTGQETQYFGPGTRLLVL.

The rearrangement links TRBV6-5 to TRBJ2-7; 11 positions agree with TRBD2. CDR1 and CDR2 (germline): MNHEY, SVGAGI. The junction had 6 bases not matched to a gene; V was cut back by 5 bases and J by 3 bases. There are 15 residues in the CDR3. The CDR3 region is CASSRGTSGDYEQYF. The CDR3 DNA reads as TGTGCCAGCAGTAGAGGGACTAGCGGCGACTACGAGCAGTACTTC.

The V call is TRBV19, the J call TRBJ2-1; D not certain. The germline gives CDR1 LNHDA, CDR2 SQIVND (reference sequence). V shed 3 bases and J shed 1 base, with 7 bases lying between them. CDR3 length: 14 residues. CDR3 nucleotide sequence: TGTGCCAGTAGTATGGAAGGGTCCTACAATGAGCAGTTCTTC. Translating it yields CASSMEGSYNEQFF.

The chain combines TRBV19 with TRBJ1-5; 8 positions agree with TRBD1. With V trimmed by 6 bases and J by 4 bases, 5 bases remained unmatched. The CDR3 totals 14 residues. The germline V gene encodes CDR1 LNHDA and CDR2 SQIVND (reference sequence). The CDR3 DNA reads TGTGCCAGTAGGTCCAGGGGGCCAAATCAGCCCCAGCATTTT. Its protein product is CASRSRGPNQPQHF.

The sample holds a few counts of this clone. The rearrangement uses TRBV27 and TRBJ1-6; no clear D gene. V lost 6 bases and J lost 5, with 14 bases in between. Germline values: CDR1 MNHEY, CDR2 SMNVEV (reference sequence). This CDR3 comprises 15 residues. Here the CDR3 reads CASRLSGGNNSPLHF. CDR3 DNA: TGTGCCAGCAGGTTGTCTGGAGGGAATAATTCACCCCTCCACTTT.